The following is a T cell receptor beta chain sequence with its context. Trimming took 4 bases from V and 9 from J; bases not matched to a gene: 6. Germline V CDR1 and CDR2: MGHRA, YSYEKL. This CDR3 region has 13 residues. This sample was taken from a study of blood T cell repertoires in COVID-19. Study in general: The United States, Italy and Spain provided the acute and convalescent COVID-19 samples. T cells, B-cell-depleted T cells, or PBMCs provided the cDNA or gDNA that served as material.

Recruited during active infection, patients (from Seattle) were subsequently followed longitudinally. In the original analysis: Scientists estimated how many nucleated cells there were by amplifying reference gene primers. The assay was immunoSEQ multiplex PCR, and TCRdb's table has in-frame clones only and misses some. The V and J calls and clone size are taken from that table; D and trimming were inferred from the DNA. The sample shows around 50,000 clones, 85% to 90% of them seen only once. The source of this sequence is a woman aged 55-69 years with COVID-19, enrolled during active disease. The sample comprised peripheral blood. The rearrangement uses TRBV4-1 and TRBJ1-2; 9 positions agree with TRBD1. The CDR3: CASSLPGQGRYTF. For the CDR3, the DNA is TGCGCCAGCAGCCTCCCGGGACAGGGTCGCTACACCTTC.